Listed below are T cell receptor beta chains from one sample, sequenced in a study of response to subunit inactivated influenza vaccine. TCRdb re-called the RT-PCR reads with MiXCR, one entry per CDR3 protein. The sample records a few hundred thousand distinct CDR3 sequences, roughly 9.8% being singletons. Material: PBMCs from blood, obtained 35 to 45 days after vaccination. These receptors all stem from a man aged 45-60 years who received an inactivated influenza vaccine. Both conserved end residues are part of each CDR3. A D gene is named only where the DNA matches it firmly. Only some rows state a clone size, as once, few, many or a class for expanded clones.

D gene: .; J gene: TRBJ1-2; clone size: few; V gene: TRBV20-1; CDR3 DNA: TGCAGTGCCTCTGGAGTGGACCGGGTGGTTTACACCTTC; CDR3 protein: CSASGVDRVVYTF
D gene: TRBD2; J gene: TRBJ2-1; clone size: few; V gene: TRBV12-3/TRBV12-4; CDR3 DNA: TGTGCCAGCAGGGCCCTAGCGGGGGGGCCCAATGAGCAGTTCTTC; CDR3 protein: CASRALAGGPNEQFF
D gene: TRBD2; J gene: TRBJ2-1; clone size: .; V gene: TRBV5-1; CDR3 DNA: TGCGCCAGCAGCCCAATAGCGGGGGGTGGATACAATGAGCAGTTCTTC; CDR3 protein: CASSPIAGGGYNEQFF
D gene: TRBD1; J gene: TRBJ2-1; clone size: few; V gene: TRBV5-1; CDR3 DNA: TGCGCCAGCAGCTTGGGACAGGGCTTCCGAAATGAGCAGTTCTTC; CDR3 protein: CASSLGQGFRNEQFF
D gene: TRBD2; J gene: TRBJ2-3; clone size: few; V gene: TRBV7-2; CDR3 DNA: TGTGCCAGCAGCCCTCTAGCGGGAACTAATACGCAGTATTTT; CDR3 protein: CASSPLAGTNTQYF
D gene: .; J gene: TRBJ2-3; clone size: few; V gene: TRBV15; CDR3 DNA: TGTGCCACCAGCAGAGTAACTCGCACAGATACGCAGTATTTT; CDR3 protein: CATSRVTRTDTQYF
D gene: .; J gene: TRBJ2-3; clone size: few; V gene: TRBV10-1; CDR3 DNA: TGCGCCAGCAGTGACCCAGTGGGCCCTACGCAGTATTTT; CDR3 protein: CASSDPVGPTQYF
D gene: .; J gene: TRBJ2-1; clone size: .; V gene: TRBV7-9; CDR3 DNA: TGTGCCAGCAGCCCGTCGGAATTTGTATCCTACAATGAGCAGTTCTTC; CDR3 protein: CASSPSEFVSYNEQFF
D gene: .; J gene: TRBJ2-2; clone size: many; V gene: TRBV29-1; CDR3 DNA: TGCAGCGTTGAAAATGCGATGAACACCGGGGAGCTGTTTTTT; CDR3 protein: CSVENAMNTGELFF
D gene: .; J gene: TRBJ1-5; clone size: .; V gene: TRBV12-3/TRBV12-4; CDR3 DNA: TGTGCCAGCACCCCGGACGGATATAGCAATCAGCCCCAGCATTTT; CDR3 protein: CASTPDGYSNQPQHF
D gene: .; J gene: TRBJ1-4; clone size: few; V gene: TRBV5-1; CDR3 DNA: TGCGCCAGCAGCTTGCCGACAGGCGGTAGCCCAGAAAAACTGTTTTTT; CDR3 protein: CASSLPTGGSPEKLFF
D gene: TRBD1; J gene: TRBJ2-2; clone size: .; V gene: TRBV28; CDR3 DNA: TGTGCCAGCAGTTTAAACGGACAGGGGGCGGGCACCGGGGAGCTGTTTTTT; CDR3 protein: CASSLNGQGAGTGELFF
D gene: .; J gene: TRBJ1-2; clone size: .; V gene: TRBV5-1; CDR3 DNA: TGCGCCAGCAGCTTGGCGGCGGGGAGCTATGGCTACACCTTC; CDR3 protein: CASSLAAGSYGYTF
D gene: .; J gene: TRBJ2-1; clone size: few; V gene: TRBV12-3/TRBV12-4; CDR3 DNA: TGTGCCAGCAGTTTACATGAGGGCTATGAGCAGTTCTTC; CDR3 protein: CASSLHEGYEQFF
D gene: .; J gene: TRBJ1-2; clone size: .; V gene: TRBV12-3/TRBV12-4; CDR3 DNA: TGTGCCAGCAGTTTGTGGCAGAATGGCTACACCTTC; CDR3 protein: CASSLWQNGYTF
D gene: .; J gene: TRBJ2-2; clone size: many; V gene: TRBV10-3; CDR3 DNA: TGTGCCATCAGTGAGTCCCGGACAGTTTACACCGGGGAGCTGTTTTTT; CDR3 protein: CAISESRTVYTGELFF
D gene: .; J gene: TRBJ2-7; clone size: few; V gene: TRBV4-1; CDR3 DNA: TGCGCCAGCAGCCAAGATTTGGCAGACTACGAGCAGTACTTC; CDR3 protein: CASSQDLADYEQYF
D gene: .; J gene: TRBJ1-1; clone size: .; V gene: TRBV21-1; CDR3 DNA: TGTGCCAGCAGCAATCCCACAGGAAAGAGCACTGAAGCTTTCTTT; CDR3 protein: CASSNPTGKSTEAFF
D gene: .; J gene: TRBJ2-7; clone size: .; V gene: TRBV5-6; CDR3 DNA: TGTGCCAGCAGCTTGCACAGGGACGGCGAGCAGTACTTC; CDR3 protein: CASSLHRDGEQYF
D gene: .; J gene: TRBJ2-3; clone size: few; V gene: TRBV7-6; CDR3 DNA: TGTGCCAGCAGCCGGAAACCGCCCGGGGATACGCAGTATTTT; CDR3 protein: CASSRKPPGDTQYF